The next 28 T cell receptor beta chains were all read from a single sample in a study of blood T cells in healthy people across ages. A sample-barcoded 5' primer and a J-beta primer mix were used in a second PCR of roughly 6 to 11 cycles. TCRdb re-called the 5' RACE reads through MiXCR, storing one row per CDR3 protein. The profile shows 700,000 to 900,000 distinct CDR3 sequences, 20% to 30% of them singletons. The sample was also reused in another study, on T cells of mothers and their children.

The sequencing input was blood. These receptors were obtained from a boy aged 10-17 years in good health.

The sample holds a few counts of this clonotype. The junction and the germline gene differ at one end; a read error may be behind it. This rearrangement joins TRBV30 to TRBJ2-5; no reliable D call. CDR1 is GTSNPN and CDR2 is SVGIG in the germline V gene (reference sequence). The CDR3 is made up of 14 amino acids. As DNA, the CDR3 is TGTGCCCGGAGTGGGATATTGGAAATGGGGACCCAGTACTTC. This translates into CARSGILEMGTQYF.

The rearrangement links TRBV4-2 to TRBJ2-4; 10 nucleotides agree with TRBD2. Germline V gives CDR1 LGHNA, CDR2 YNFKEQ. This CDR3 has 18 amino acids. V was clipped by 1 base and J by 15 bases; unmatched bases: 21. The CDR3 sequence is CASSQGSLAGRAKNIRYF. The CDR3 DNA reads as TGTGCCAGCAGCCAAGGGTCACTAGCGGGGAGGGCCAAAAACATCCGGTACTTC.

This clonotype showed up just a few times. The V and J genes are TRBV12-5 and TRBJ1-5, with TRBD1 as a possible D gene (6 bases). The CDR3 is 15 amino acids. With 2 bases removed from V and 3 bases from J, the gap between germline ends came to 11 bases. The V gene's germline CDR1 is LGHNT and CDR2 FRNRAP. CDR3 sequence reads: CASGLMTGPNQPQHF. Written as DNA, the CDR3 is TGTGCTAGTGGTTTGATGACAGGACCCAATCAGCCCCAGCATTTT.

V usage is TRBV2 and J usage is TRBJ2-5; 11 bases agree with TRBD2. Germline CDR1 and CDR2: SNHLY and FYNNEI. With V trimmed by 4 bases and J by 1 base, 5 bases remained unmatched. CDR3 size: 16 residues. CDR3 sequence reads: CASSVLAGGPQETQYF. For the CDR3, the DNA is TGTGCCAGCAGTGTCCTAGCGGGGGGCCCCCAAGAGACCCAGTACTTC.

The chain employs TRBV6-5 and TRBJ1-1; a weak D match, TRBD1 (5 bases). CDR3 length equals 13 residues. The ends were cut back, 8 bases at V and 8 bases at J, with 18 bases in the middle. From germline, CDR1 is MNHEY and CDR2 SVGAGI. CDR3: CASLPSGFTEAFF. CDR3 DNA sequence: TGTGCCAGCCTGCCCTCAGGGTTTACGGAAGCTTTCTTT.

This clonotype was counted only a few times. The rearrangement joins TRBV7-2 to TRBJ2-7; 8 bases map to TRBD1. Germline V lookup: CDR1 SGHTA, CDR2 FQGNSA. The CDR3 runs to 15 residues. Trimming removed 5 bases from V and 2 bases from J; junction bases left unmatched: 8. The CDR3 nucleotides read TGTGCCAGCAGCCCAGGGGGCAGGGGGCCCTACGAGCAGTACTTC. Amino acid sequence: CASSPGGRGPYEQYF.

For the CDR3, the DNA is TGTGCCAGCAGTTTTAGCGGGGAGGCGGACAATGAGCAGTTCTTC. Translating it yields CASSFSGEADNEQFF. The chain links TRBV28 to TRBJ2-1; 8 bases fit TRBD2. The trim removed 3 bases at V and 5 bases at J, leaving 6 bases unmatched. Germline loops: CDR1 MDHEN, CDR2 SYDVKM. This CDR3 is built from 15 residues.

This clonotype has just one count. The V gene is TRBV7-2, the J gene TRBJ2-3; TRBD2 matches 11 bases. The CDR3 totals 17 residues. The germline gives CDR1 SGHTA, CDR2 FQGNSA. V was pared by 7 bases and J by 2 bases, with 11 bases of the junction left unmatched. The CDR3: CASTHRNSGRATDTQYF. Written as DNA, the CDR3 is TGTGCCAGCACGCACAGGAATAGCGGGAGGGCCACAGATACGCAGTATTTT.

CDR3 residues: CASSLPSGRTANNEQFF. The DNA for the CDR3 is TGTGCCAGCAGCCTACCTTCGGGGCGGACAGCTAACAATGAGCAGTTCTTC. This chain joins TRBV7-8 and TRBJ2-1; TRBD1 is a possible D gene (6 bases). V was trimmed by 5 bases and J by 5 bases, leaving 22 bases between them. Germline values: CDR1 SGHVS, CDR2 FQNEAQ. The length of the CDR3 is 17 residues.

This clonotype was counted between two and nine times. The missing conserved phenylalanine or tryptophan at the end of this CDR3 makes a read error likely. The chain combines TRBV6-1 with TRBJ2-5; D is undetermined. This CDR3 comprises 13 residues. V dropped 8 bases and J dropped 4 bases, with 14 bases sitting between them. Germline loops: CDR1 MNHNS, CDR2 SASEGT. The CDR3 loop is CASGQSVAETQYL. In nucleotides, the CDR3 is TGTGCCAGCGGCCAGAGTGTCGCAGAGACCCAGTACCTC.

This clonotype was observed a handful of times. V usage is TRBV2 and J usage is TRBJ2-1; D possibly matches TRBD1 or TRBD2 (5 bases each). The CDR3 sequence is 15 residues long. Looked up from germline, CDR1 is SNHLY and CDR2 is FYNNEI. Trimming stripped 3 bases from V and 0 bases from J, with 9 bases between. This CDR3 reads CASSDEGTSYNEQFF. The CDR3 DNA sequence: TGTGCCAGCAGTGACGAGGGGACCTCCTACAATGAGCAGTTCTTC.

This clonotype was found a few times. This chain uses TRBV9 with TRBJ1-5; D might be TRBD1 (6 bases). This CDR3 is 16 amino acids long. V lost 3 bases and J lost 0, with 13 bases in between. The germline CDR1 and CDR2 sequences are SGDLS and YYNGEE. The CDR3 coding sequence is TGTGCCAGCAGCGCGGGATGGGGGGCTAGCAATCAGCCCCAGCATTTT. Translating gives CASSAGWGASNQPQHF.

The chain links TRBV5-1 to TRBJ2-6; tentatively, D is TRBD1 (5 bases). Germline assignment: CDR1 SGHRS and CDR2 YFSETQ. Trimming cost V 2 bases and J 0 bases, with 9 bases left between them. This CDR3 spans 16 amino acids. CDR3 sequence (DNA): TGCGCCAGCAGCTTCCAGGGTTTCTCTGGGGCCAACGTCCTGACTTTC. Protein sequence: CASSFQGFSGANVLTF.

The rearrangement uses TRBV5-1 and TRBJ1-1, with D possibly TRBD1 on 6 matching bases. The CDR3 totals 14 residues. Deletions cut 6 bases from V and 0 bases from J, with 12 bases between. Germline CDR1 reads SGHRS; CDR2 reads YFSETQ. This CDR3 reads CASKPQGLNTEAFF. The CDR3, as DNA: TGCGCCAGCAAACCACAGGGCCTGAACACTGAAGCTTTCTTT.

The CDR3 DNA is TGCAGTGTGCTTTGGAACACCGGGGAGCTGTTTTTT. It yields the protein CSVLWNTGELFF. The chain couples TRBV29-1 to TRBJ2-2; D uncertain. The CDR3 is made up of 12 amino acids. Germline lookup yields CDR1 SQVTM and CDR2 ANQGSEA.

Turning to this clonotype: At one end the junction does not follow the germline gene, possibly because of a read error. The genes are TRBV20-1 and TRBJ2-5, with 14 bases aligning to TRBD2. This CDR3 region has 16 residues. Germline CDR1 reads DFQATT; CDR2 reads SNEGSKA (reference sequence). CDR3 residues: CSAQGLAGDLQEAQYF. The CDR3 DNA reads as TGCAGTGCCCAGGGACTAGCGGGAGACCTCCAAGAGGCCCAGTACTTC.

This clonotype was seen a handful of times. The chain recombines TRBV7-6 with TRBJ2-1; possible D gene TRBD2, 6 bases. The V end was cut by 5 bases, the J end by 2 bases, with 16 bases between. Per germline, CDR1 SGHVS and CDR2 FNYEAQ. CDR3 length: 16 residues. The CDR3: CASSLRWAGTYNEQFF. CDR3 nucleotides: TGTGCCAGCAGCCTCCGGTGGGCGGGGACCTACAATGAGCAGTTCTTC.

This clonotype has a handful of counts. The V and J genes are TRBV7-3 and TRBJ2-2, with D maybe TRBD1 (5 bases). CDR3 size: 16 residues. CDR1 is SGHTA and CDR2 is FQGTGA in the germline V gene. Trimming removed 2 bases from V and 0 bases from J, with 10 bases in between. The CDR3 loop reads CASSLYGRANTGELFF. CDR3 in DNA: TGTGCCAGCAGCTTATATGGCAGGGCGAACACCGGGGAGCTGTTTTTT.

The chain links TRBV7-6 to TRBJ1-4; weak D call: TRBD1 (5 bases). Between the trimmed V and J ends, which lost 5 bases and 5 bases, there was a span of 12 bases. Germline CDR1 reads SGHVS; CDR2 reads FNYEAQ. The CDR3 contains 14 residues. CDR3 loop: CASSPRAGNEKLFF. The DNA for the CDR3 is TGTGCCAGCAGCCCCAGGGCGGGGAATGAAAAACTGTTTTTT.

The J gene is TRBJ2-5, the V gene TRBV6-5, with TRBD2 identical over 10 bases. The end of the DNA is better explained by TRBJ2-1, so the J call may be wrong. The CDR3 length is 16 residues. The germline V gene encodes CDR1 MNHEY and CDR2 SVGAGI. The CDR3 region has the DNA TGTGCCAGCAGTTACTCTCAGCGGGGGGGCGCCTATGAGCAGTTCTTC. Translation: CASSYSQRGGAYEQFF.

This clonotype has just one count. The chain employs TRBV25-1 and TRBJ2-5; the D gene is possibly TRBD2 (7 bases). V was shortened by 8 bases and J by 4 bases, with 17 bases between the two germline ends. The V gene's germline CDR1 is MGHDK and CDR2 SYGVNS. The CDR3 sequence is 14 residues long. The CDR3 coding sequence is TGTGCCAGCGGGGGGGCCCTAAATGGAGAGACCCAGTACTTC. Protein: CASGGALNGETQYF.

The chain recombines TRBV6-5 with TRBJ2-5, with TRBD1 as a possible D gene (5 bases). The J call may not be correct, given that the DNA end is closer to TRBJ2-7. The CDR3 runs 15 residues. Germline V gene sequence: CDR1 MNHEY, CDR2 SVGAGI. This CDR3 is CASSYSGQIFYEQYF. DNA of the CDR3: TGTGCCAGCAGTTACTCGGGGCAGATCTTCTACGAGCAGTACTTC.

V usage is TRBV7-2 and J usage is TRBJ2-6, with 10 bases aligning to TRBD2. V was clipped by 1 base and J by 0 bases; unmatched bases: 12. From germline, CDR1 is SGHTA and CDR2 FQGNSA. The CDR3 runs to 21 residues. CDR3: CASSLGPGTSDYYSGANVLTF. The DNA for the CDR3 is TGTGCCAGCAGCTTAGGACCCGGGACTAGCGACTACTACTCTGGGGCCAACGTCCTGACTTTC.

CDR3 coding DNA: TGTGCCAGCAGTTTACAAGCGGGACTATCTTGGAGCTCCTACAATGAGCAGTTCTTC. Translated, it gives CASSLQAGLSWSSYNEQFF. The V call is TRBV28, the J call TRBJ2-1; 7 nucleotides align to TRBD2. The CDR3 is 19 residues long. Germline V lookup: CDR1 MDHEN, CDR2 SYDVKM. The V and J ends lost 2 bases and 0 bases, in that order; junction bases with no gene match: 13.

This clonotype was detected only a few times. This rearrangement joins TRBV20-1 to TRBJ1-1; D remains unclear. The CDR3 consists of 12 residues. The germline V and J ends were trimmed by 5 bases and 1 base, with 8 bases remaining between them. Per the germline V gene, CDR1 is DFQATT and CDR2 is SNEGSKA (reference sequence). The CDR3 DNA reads TGCAGTGCTCCCTGGGGGAACACTGAAGCTTTCTTT. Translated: CSAPWGNTEAFF.

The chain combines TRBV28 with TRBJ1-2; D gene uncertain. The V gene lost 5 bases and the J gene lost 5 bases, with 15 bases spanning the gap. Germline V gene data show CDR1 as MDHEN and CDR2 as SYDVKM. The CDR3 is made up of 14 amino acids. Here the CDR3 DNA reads TGTGCCAGCAGTCGTTTTCGGGGAGGATATGGCTACACCTTC. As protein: CASSRFRGGYGYTF.

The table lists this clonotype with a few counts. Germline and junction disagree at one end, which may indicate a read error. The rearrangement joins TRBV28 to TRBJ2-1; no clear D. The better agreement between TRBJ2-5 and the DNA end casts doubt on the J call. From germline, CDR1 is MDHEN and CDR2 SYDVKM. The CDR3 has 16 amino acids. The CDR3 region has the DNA TGTGCCAGCAGTTTAGCCCGCTGGGGAAGCCAAGAGGCCCAGTACTTC. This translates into CASSLARWGSQEAQYF.

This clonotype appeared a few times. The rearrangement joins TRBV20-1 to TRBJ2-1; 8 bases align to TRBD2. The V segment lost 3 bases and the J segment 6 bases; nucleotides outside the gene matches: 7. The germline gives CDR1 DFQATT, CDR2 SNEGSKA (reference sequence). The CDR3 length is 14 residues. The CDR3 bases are TGCAGTGCTAGCGGGGGGGCCCAGAGCAATGAGCAGTTCTTC. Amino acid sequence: CSASGGAQSNEQFF.